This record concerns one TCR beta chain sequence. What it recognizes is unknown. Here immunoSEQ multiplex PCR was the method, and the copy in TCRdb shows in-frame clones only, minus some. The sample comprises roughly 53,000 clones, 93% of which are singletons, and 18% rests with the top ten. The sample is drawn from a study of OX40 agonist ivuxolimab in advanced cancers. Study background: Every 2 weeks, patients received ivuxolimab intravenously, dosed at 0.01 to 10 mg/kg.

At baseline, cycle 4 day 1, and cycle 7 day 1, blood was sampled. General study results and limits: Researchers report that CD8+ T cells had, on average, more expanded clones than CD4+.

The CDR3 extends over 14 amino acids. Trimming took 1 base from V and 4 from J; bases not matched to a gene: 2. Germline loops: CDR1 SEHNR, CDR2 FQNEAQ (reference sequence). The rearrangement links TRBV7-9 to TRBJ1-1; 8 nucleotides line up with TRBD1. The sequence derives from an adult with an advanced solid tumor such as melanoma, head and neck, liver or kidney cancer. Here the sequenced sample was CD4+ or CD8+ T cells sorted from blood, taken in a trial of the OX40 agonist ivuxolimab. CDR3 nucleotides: TGTGCCAGCAGCTTAGGCAGGGGGCCCACTGAAGCTTTCTTT. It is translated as CASSLGRGPTEAFF.